A selection of T cell receptor beta chains follows, all from one sample in a study of T-cell reconstitution after alpha-beta-depleted transplantation in children. TCRdb redid the calling of the PCR reads with MiXCR, one entry per CDR3 protein. Among a few hundred thousand distinct CDR3 sequences, 9.7% were seen once, and the ten largest hold about 5.4%. The specimen comprised PBMCs from the stem cell graft donor, sampled from the stem cell graft. The receptors were sampled from a human donor who donated a stem cell graft to a child with SCID. CDR3s include the opening cysteine and the closing phenylalanine or tryptophan. The D gene is left open where the match is weak. Only some rows state a clone size, as once, few, many or a class for expanded clones.

clone_size	v_call	d_call	j_call	cdr3_aa	cdr3_nt
many	TRBV12-3/TRBV12-4	.	TRBJ1-2	CASSLGTLF	TGTGCCAGCAGTTTAGGGACTCTCTTC
many	TRBV7-6	.	TRBJ1-3	CASSLVGPGNTIYF	TGTGCCAGCAGCTTAGTAGGGCCTGGAAACACCATATATTTT
many	TRBV5-6	.	TRBJ1-5	CASSFSGHSNQPQHF	TGTGCCAGCAGCTTTTCCGGGCATAGCAATCAGCCCCAGCATTTT
.	TRBV29-1	.	TRBJ1-1	CSVYRVLLNTEAFF	TGCAGCGTCTACAGGGTCCTACTAAACACTGAAGCTTTCTTT
many	TRBV5-1	TRBD2	TRBJ2-2	CASGPLAGGNTGELFF	TGCGCCAGCGGACCTTTAGCGGGGGGAAACACCGGGGAGCTGTTTTTT
many	TRBV20-1	.	TRBJ2-1	CSAIQGTEAYNEQFF	TGCAGTGCTATACAGGGAACCGAAGCTTACAATGAGCAGTTCTTC
many	TRBV5-6	.	TRBJ1-5	CASSLFLGGRSSNQPQHF	TGTGCCAGCAGCTTGTTCCTCGGGGGGCGGTCGAGCAATCAGCCCCAGCATTTT
many	TRBV5-1	.	TRBJ2-3	CASSLERATDTQYF	TGCGCCAGCAGCTTGGAGCGAGCCACAGATACGCAGTATTTT
few	TRBV7-6	.	TRBJ1-6	CASSEYPGGGSPLHF	TGTGCCAGCAGCGAATACCCCGGGGGTGGTTCACCCCTCCACTTT
many	TRBV29-1	.	TRBJ2-7	CSVVLRGATYEQYF	TGCAGCGTTGTGTTAAGAGGGGCTACTTACGAGCAGTACTTC
many	TRBV28	TRBD1	TRBJ2-1	CASAETAPGGDEQFF	TGTGCCAGCGCAGAAACCGCCCCAGGGGGCGATGAGCAGTTCTTC
many	TRBV12-3/TRBV12-4	.	TRBJ2-1	CASSLMGYEQFF	TGTGCCAGCAGTTTAATGGGGTATGAGCAGTTCTTC
many	TRBV12-3/TRBV12-4	.	TRBJ2-3	CASSLSDTTDTQYF	TGTGCCAGCAGTTTATCCGACACCACAGATACGCAGTATTTT
many	TRBV21-1	.	TRBJ2-5	CASSNPREIPNLLIKGCPQETQYF	TGTGCCAGCAGCAATCCTAGGGAGATACCAAACCTCTTAATAAAGGGGTGCCCCCAAGAGACCCAGTACTTC
many	TRBV12-3/TRBV12-4	.	TRBJ2-2	CASCTATGELFF	TGTGCCAGCTGTACTGCCACCGGGGAGCTGTTTTTT
many	TRBV5-1	TRBD1	TRBJ1-1	CASSPGQGDKNTEAFF	TGCGCCAGCAGCCCCGGACAGGGGGATAAGAACACTGAAGCTTTCTTT
many	TRBV10-3	TRBD1	TRBJ2-2	CAISEHRGANTGELFF	TGTGCCATCAGTGAGCACAGGGGAGCGAACACCGGGGAGCTGTTTTTT